The 7 T cell receptor beta chains listed next were all sequenced from one sample in a study of blood T cell repertoires in COVID-19. Data came from immunoSEQ multiplex PCR; TCRdb stores just in-frame clones and leaves some out. Found here are approximately 120,000 clones, approximately 90% of them singletons; the top ten hold roughly 2.1%. Input material: peripheral blood. The source is a man between 45 and 60 years old with COVID-19, enrolled during active disease.

The V call is TRBV7-2, the J call TRBJ2-6; D uncertain. The CDR3 consists of 15 residues. From germline, CDR1 is SGHTA and CDR2 FQGNSA. The germline V and J ends were trimmed by 2 bases and 0 bases, with 5 bases remaining between them. The CDR3, as DNA: TGTGCCAGCAGCTTAAAGAGCTCTGGGGCCAACGTCCTGACTTTC. The encoded protein is CASSLKSSGANVLTF.

The chain recombines TRBV13 with TRBJ2-1; 8 bases are a match to TRBD1. The CDR3 loop spans 15 amino acids. Germline V gene data show CDR1 as PRHDT and CDR2 as FYEKMQ (reference sequence). V was clipped by 0 bases and J by 7 bases; unmatched bases: 5. This CDR3 reads CASSLGGRGQNEQFF. In nucleotides, the CDR3 is TGTGCCAGCAGCTTAGGGGGCAGGGGGCAGAATGAGCAGTTCTTC.

The chain employs TRBV4-2 and TRBJ2-7; 11 nucleotides align to TRBD2. V trimming: 3 bases; J trimming: 6 bases; junction bases outside the gene matches: 10. CDR3 length equals 16 residues. In germline, CDR1 is LGHNA, CDR2 YNFKEQ. CDR3 sequence: CASSQELAGEIGEQYF. In DNA, the CDR3 is TGTGCCAGCAGCCAGGAACTAGCGGGAGAAATCGGCGAGCAGTACTTC.

The CDR3 sequence: CASSLGTGASGANVLTF. CDR3 DNA sequence: TGTGCCAGCAGCTTAGGGACAGGGGCATCGGGGGCCAACGTCCTGACTTTC. This chain connects TRBV7-2 to TRBJ2-6, with 9 positions matching TRBD1. Germline CDR1 reads SGHTA; CDR2 reads FQGNSA. This CDR3 has 17 residues. The junction had 5 bases not matched to a gene; V was cut back by 1 base and J by 4 bases.

Here the CDR3 DNA reads TGTGCCAGCAGCCGAGGACTAGCGGGAGGGCCCGGGACCGGGGAGCTGTTTTTT. This encodes CASSRGLAGGPGTGELFF. The chain uses TRBV3-1 (or the pseudogene TRBV3-2) and TRBJ2-2, with 15 nucleotides matching TRBD2. The germline CDR1 and CDR2 sequences are LGHDT and YNNKEL (reference sequence). The CDR3 is made up of 18 amino acids. V was pared by 4 bases and J by 5 bases, with 8 bases of the junction left unmatched.

A word on this clone: A junction end diverges from the germline sequence, so it may reflect a read error. J is TRBJ2-1 and V is TRBV5-5, with 12 bases identical to TRBD1. Germline V gives CDR1 SGHKS, CDR2 YYEKEE (reference sequence). CDR3 length: 16 amino acids. In nucleotides, the CDR3 is TGTGCCAGCAGATTGGGTCCGGGACAGGGGGCGATTGAGCAGTTCTTC. Its translation is CASRLGPGQGAIEQFF.

The rearrangement links TRBV19 to TRBJ2-7, with 9 bases aligning to TRBD2. The CDR3 length is 13 residues. Per the germline V gene, CDR1 is LNHDA and CDR2 is SQIVND (reference sequence). V trimming: 5 bases; J trimming: 6 bases; junction bases outside the gene matches: 5. In nucleotides, the CDR3 is TGTGCCAGTAGTTGGTCAGCGGGGGGCGAGCAGTACTTC. Its translation: CASSWSAGGEQYF. Together with reference TRBV19 and TRBJ2-7, the CDR3 gives the full variable domain: DGGITQSPKYLFRKEGQNVTLSCEQNLNHDAMYWYRQDPGQGLRLIYYSQIVNDFQKGDIAEGYSVSREKKESFPLTVTSAQKNPTAFYLCASSWSAGGEQYFGPGTRLTVT.